This T cell receptor beta chain was sequenced during a study of blood T cell repertoires in COVID-19. Study-level information: Specimens from acute and convalescent COVID-19 originated in the United States, Italy and Spain. PBMCs, B-cell-depleted T cells, or T cells provided the cDNA or gDNA that made up the material.

Per the original methods: Cell counts per sample came from amplifying reference gene primers. Profiled with immunoSEQ multiplex PCR; TCRdb holds only in-frame clones, not every one. Clone size and V and J calls were adopted from that table, with D and trimming inferred from the DNA. The sample lists 50,000 to 75,000 clones, around 77% occurring once. V was pared by 3 bases and J by 11 bases, with 9 bases between. The length of the CDR3 is 11 residues. Germline CDR1 reads KGHDR; CDR2 reads SFDVKD. The source of this sequence is an older man with active or convalescent COVID-19. The chain employs TRBV24-1 and TRBJ1-2, with a tentative D call TRBD1 (6 bases). Sequencing was carried out using peripheral blood. The CDR3 loop reads CATSDADSYTF. The CDR3 DNA reads TGTGCCACCAGTGATGCGGACAGTTACACCTTC.